These 25 T cell receptor beta chains share one sample of origin, sequenced in a study of cytomegalovirus exposure and HLA in healthy donors. PCR amplification relied on 60 Vbeta primers (plus 13 Jbeta primers). The method was immunoSEQ multiplex PCR; TCRdb's version includes in-frame clones alone and lacks a portion of them. Here the sample spans some 120,000 clones, around 82% being singletons. The specimen was PBMCs. Receptors originate from a male donor in good health and CMV-seropositive.

On this clone: A read error may account for a junction end that differs from germline. The rearrangement joins TRBV28 to TRBJ2-1; D is ambiguous. The CDR3 sequence is 12 residues long. Germline lookup yields CDR1 MDHEN and CDR2 SYDVKM. CDR3 bases: TGTGCCAGCAGTTTCAATGGTGCGGAGCGGTTCTTC. Its protein is CASSFNGAERFF.

The genes are TRBV19 and TRBJ2-1; the D gene is possibly TRBD2 (6 bases). V was trimmed by 3 bases and J by 6 bases, leaving 15 bases between them. CDR3 length: 15 residues. From germline, CDR1 is LNHDA and CDR2 SQIVND (reference sequence). The CDR3 here is CASSIWGEVGNEQFF. The CDR3 region has the DNA TGTGCCAGTAGTATTTGGGGGGAGGTGGGCAATGAGCAGTTCTTC.

CDR3 sequence: CASSLKQGNTIYF. As DNA, the CDR3 is TGTGCCAGCAGCCTGAAACAGGGAAACACCATATATTTT. The chain is built from TRBV5-4 and TRBJ1-3; no reliable D call. CDR1 is SGHNT and CDR2 is YYREEE in the germline V gene (reference sequence). Deletions cut 4 bases from V and 4 bases from J, with 9 bases between. There are 13 residues in the CDR3.

This clone was detected only once. The chain recombines TRBV6-5 with TRBJ2-7; D perhaps matches TRBD2 (5 bases). The CDR3 totals 12 residues. Germline CDR1 and CDR2: MNHEY and SVGAGI. Trimming left V 4 bases short and J 5 bases short, with 9 bases between. This chain's CDR3 is CASSSQTNEQYF. The CDR3 nucleotides are TGTGCCAGCAGTTCTCAGACTAACGAGCAGTACTTC.

J is TRBJ2-7 and V is TRBV27; D possibly corresponds to TRBD2 (6 bases). Germline-derived CDR1 and CDR2 are MNHEY and SMNVEV (reference sequence). The CDR3 sequence is 14 residues long. Trimming pared 4 bases from V and 3 bases from J, leaving 13 bases between. CDR3 DNA: TGTGCCAGCAGTTCCTACGGGAGTCGCTACGAGCAGTACTTC. Amino acids: CASSSYGSRYEQYF.

The count of this clone is one. The V and J genes are TRBV6-5 and TRBJ1-5, with TRBD1 matching 7 bases. Germline V CDR1 and CDR2: MNHEY, SVGAGI. V was pared by 6 bases and J by 5 bases, with 1 base of the junction left unmatched. This CDR3 is built from 12 residues. The DNA for the CDR3 is TGTGCCAGCAGCGACAGGGATCAGCCCCAGCATTTT. Protein: CASSDRDQPQHF.

The chain has TRBV30 and TRBJ2-7, with D possibly matching TRBD2 (6 bases). Trimming took 3 bases from V and 2 from J, leaving 8 bases between them. The germline CDR1 and CDR2 sequences are GTSNPN and SVGIG (reference sequence). The CDR3 runs to 12 residues. The CDR3 bases are TGTGCCTGGAGGGGGGGTCCCTACGAGCAGTACTTC. Translated, it gives CAWRGGPYEQYF. The full variable domain, with the rest looked up from reference TRBV30 and TRBJ2-7, is SQTIHQWPATLVQPVGSPLSLECTVEGTSNPNLYWYRQAAGRGLQLLFYSVGIGQISSEVPQNLSASRPQDRQFILSSKKLLLSDSGFYLCAWRGGPYEQYFGPGTRLTVT.

The chain couples TRBV4-3 to TRBJ2-7; D unresolved. Germline V gene sequence: CDR1 LGHNA, CDR2 YSLEER. The germline V and J ends were trimmed by 3 bases and 2 bases, with 14 bases remaining between them. The CDR3 has 15 amino acids. The CDR3 DNA follows: TGCGCCAGCAGCCAGTCAACCGACTGGACCTACGAGCAGTACTTC. Encoded protein: CASSQSTDWTYEQYF.

This chain uses TRBV15 with TRBJ2-1, with D possibly being TRBD2 (6 bases). CDR1 and CDR2 (germline): LNHNV, YYDKDF (reference sequence). The length of the CDR3 is 15 residues. Trimming took off 1 base at V and 3 bases at J, with 10 bases between the two ends. The CDR3 sequence is CATSRGGTGYNEQFF. The CDR3 region has the DNA TGTGCCACCAGCAGAGGTGGGACTGGCTACAATGAGCAGTTCTTC.

V is TRBV28 and J is TRBJ2-7; no clear D. The length of the CDR3 is 15 residues. With 4 bases removed from V and 2 bases from J, the gap between germline ends came to 15 bases. The germline gives CDR1 MDHEN, CDR2 SYDVKM. CDR3 sequence reads: CASSSRARVPYEQYF. CDR3 nucleotide sequence: TGTGCCAGCAGTTCCCGAGCCCGGGTACCCTACGAGCAGTACTTC.

The chain uses TRBV28 and TRBJ2-7, with 12 positions matching TRBD2. From germline, CDR1 is MDHEN and CDR2 SYDVKM. J lost 5 bases, V lost 8 bases, and 13 bases had no gene match. The CDR3 length is 16 residues. The CDR3 protein is CASPPTSGRGWDEQYF. CDR3 coding DNA: TGTGCCAGCCCCCCGACTAGCGGGAGAGGTTGGGACGAGCAGTACTTC.

V is TRBV7-3 and J is TRBJ2-3; TRBD2 matches at 7 bases. The V gene end was trimmed by 6 bases and the J gene end by 4 bases; junction bases not matched to a gene: 4. Germline CDR1 reads SGHTA; CDR2 reads FQGTGA. The CDR3 extends over 13 amino acids. For the CDR3, the DNA is TGTGCCAGCAGGGGAGGGCCAGCAGATACGCAGTATTTT. Its translation: CASRGGPADTQYF.

The chain couples TRBV11-2 to TRBJ2-1; 7 bases agree with TRBD2. V shed 9 bases and J 0 bases; nucleotides not matched to a gene: 14. In germline, CDR1 is SGHAT, CDR2 FQNNGV. CDR3 length equals 17 residues. CDR3 sequence reads: CASRGLTGGASYNEQFF. The CDR3 bases are TGTGCCAGTCGAGGACTAACGGGAGGCGCCTCCTACAATGAGCAGTTCTTC.

The chain combines TRBV28 with TRBJ2-5, with D perhaps matching TRBD1 (6 bases). Germline V gives CDR1 MDHEN, CDR2 SYDVKM. The CDR3 is 12 amino acids. V was clipped by 8 bases and J by 10 bases, with 17 bases between them. CDR3 coding DNA: TGTGCCAGCGCTGTGCCACAGGGACGCCAGTACTTC. Translation: CASAVPQGRQYF.

J is TRBJ1-2 and V is TRBV7-9; the match to TRBD1 covers 8 bases. The CDR3 is 13 amino acids. After removal of 5 bases from V and 4 bases from J, the junction contained 3 bases not matched to a gene. Germline loops: CDR1 SEHNR, CDR2 FQNEAQ (reference sequence). CDR3 region: CASSVQGGYGYTF. The CDR3 DNA sequence: TGTGCCAGCAGCGTACAGGGGGGCTATGGCTACACCTTC.

The chain joins TRBV15 to TRBJ1-1; D remains ambiguous. Trimming took off 1 base at V and 1 base at J, with 7 bases between the two ends. This CDR3 is built from 14 residues. The V gene's germline CDR1 is LNHNV and CDR2 YYDKDF (reference sequence). CDR3 sequence reads: CATSRAGGNTEAFF. DNA for the CDR3: TGTGCCACCAGCAGAGCCGGCGGGAACACTGAAGCTTTCTTT.

The chain links TRBV11-2 to TRBJ2-6; D is perhaps TRBD2 (6 bases). This CDR3 is 16 amino acids long. V was cut by 8 bases and J by 2 bases, with 16 bases left in between. The germline V gene encodes CDR1 SGHAT and CDR2 FQNNGV. The CDR3 DNA reads TGTGCCAGCGCCGGAGGGGATAGGACTGGGGCCAACGTCCTGACTTTC. Protein product: CASAGGDRTGANVLTF.

The sample holds one count of this clone. CDR3 loop: CASSFGTVPSSPQHF. Written as DNA, the CDR3 is TGTGCCAGCAGCTTCGGGACAGTCCCATCTTCGCCCCAGCATTTT. The chain recombines TRBV7-9 with TRBJ1-5, with 7 bases that match TRBD1. The germline gives CDR1 SEHNR, CDR2 FQNEAQ (reference sequence). The V gene end was trimmed by 3 bases and the J gene end by 9 bases; junction bases not matched to a gene: 11. The CDR3 spans 15 residues.

The CDR3 here is CASSRQAFQGGNTIYF. CDR3 nucleotide sequence: TGCGCCAGCAGCCGACAGGCGTTCCAGGGGGGAAACACCATATATTTT. This chain joins TRBV5-1 and TRBJ1-3, with D perhaps TRBD1 (6 bases). The CDR3 sequence is 16 residues long. Germline lookup yields CDR1 SGHRS and CDR2 YFSETQ. Trimming took off 4 bases at V and 4 bases at J, with 18 bases between the two ends.

V and J are TRBV7-3 and TRBJ2-1; D is possibly TRBD2 (6 bases). V was shortened by 0 bases and J by 5 bases, with 11 bases between the two germline ends. The CDR3 runs 15 residues. Germline V CDR1 and CDR2: SGHTA, FQGTGA. CDR3 in DNA: TGTGCCAGCAGCTTAACGGCTAGCGATCACAATGAGCAGTTCTTC. Translation: CASSLTASDHNEQFF.

This CDR3 is CASSGGLRGEDTQYF. The CDR3 nucleotides read TGTGCCAGCAGCGGGGGACTTCGGGGAGAAGATACGCAGTATTTT. The V gene is TRBV11-1, the J gene TRBJ2-3; D possibly corresponds to TRBD2 (6 bases). The germline CDR1 and CDR2 sequences are SGHAT and FQDESV (reference sequence). The CDR3 contains 15 residues. With 5 bases removed from V and 5 bases from J, the gap between germline ends came to 17 bases.

The chain combines TRBV2 with TRBJ2-7; weak D call: TRBD1 (6 bases). In germline, CDR1 is SNHLY, CDR2 FYNNEI. This CDR3 has 14 amino acids. V dropped 1 base and J dropped 3 bases, with 10 bases sitting between them. CDR3 DNA sequence: TGTGCCAGCAGTGAAGACAGGGATTACTACGAGCAGTACTTC. Protein: CASSEDRDYYEQYF. Filled out from reference TRBV2 and TRBJ2-7, the complete variable domain reads EPEVTQTPSHQVTQMGQEVILRCVPISNHLYFYWYRQILGQKVEFLVSFYNNEISEKSEIFDDQFSVERPDGSNFTLKIRSTKLEDSAMYFCASSEDRDYYEQYFGPGTRLTVT.

The chain has TRBV28 and TRBJ2-7; D not resolved. The germline gives CDR1 MDHEN, CDR2 SYDVKM. V shed 5 bases and J shed 0 bases, with 20 bases lying between them. This CDR3 region has 17 residues. The DNA of the CDR3 is TGTGCCAGCAGTCCCCTGGGCTACGACCTCCTCTCCTACGAGCAGTACTTC. Translated: CASSPLGYDLLSYEQYF.

The chain joins TRBV7-9 to TRBJ2-7, with 8 bases aligning to TRBD2. Losses at the gene ends were 1 base for V and 7 bases for J; bases not matched to a gene: 9. Per the germline V gene, CDR1 is SEHNR and CDR2 is FQNEAQ (reference sequence). This CDR3 has 15 amino acids. CDR3 coding DNA: TGTGCCAGCAGCTTAGGTAGCGGGACCTACGTGGAGCAGTACTTC. Its translation: CASSLGSGTYVEQYF.

This clone was seen only once. This sequence joins TRBV28 and TRBJ2-3; TRBD2 agrees at 11 bases. The CDR3 spans 15 residues. Germline CDR1 MDHEN, CDR2 SYDVKM. V lost 6 bases, J lost 4 bases, and 6 bases stayed unmatched. The CDR3 DNA is TGTGCCAGCAGCCTTAGCGGGAGGGCCTCAGATACGCAGTATTTT. As protein: CASSLSGRASDTQYF.